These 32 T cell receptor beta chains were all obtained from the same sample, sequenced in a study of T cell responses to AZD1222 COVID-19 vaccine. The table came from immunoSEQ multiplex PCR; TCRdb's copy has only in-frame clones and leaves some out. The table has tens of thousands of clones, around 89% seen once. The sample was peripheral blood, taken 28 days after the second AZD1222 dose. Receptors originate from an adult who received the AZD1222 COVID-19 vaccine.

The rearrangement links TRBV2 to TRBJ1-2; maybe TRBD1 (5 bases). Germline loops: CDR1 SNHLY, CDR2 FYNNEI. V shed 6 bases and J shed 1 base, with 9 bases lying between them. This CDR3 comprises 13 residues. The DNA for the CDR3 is TGTGCCAGCAGGGCCGACAGTAACTATGGCTACACCTTC. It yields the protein CASRADSNYGYTF.

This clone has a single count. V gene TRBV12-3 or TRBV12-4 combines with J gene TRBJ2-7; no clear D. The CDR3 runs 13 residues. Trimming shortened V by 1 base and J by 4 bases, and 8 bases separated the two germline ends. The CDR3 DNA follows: TGTGCCAGCAGTTTAGGTAGGGTTTACGAGCAGTACTTC. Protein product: CASSLGRVYEQYF.

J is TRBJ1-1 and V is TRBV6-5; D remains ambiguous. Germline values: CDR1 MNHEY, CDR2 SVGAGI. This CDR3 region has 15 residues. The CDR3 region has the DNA TGTGTCTCTAGAGGGCAAACCGGGATGAACACTGAAGCTTTCTTT. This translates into CVSRGQTGMNTEAFF.

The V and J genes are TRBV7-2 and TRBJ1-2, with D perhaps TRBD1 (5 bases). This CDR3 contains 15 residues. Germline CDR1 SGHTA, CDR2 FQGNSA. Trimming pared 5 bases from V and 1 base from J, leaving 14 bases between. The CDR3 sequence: CASSPYWDLNYGYTF. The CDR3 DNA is TGTGCCAGCAGCCCTTACTGGGACCTTAACTATGGCTACACCTTC.

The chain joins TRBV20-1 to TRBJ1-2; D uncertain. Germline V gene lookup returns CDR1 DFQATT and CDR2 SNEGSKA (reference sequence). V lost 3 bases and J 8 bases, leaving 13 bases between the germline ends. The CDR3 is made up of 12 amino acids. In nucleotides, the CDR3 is TGCAGTGCTAGTTTGCACGGACGAGGCTACACCTTC. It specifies CSASLHGRGYTF.

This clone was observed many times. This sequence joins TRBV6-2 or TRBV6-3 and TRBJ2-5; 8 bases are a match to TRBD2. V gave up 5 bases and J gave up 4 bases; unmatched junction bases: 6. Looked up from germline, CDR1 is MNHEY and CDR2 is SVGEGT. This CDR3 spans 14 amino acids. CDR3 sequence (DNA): TGTGCCAGCAGTCTGACTAGCGAAACAGAGACCCAGTACTTC. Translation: CASSLTSETETQYF.

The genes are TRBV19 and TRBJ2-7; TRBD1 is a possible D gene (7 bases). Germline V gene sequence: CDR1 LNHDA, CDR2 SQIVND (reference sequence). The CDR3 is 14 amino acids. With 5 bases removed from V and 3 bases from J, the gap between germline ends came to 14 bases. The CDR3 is CASSVRQGGYEQYF. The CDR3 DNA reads TGTGCCAGTAGTGTAAGACAGGGAGGCTACGAGCAGTACTTC.

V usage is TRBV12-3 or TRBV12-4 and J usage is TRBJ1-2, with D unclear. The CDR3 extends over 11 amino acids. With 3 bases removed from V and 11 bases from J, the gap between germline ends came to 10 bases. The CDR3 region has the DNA TGTGCCAGCAGTTTCTATGGACGATACACCTTC. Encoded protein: CASSFYGRYTF.

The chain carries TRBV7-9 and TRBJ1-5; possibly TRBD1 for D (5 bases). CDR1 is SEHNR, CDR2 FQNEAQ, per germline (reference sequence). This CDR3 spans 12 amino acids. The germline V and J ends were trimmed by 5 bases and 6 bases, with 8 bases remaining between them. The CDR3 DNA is TGTGCCAGCAGCCCAGGGCTTCAGCCCCAGCATTTT. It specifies CASSPGLQPQHF.

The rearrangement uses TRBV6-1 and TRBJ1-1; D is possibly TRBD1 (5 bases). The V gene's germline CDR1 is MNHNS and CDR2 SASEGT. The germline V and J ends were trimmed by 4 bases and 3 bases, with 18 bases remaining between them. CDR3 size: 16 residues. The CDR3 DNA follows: TGTGCCAGCAGTGTCGGAGCAGGGATACGGGACACTGAAGCTTTCTTT. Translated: CASSVGAGIRDTEAFF.

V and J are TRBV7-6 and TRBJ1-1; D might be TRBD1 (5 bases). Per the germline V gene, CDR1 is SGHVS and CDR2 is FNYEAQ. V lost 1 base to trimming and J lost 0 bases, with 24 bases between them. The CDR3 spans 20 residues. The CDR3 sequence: CASSLGRVAIIPLMNTEAFF. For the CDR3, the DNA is TGTGCCAGCAGCTTAGGCAGGGTGGCCATCATTCCACTTATGAACACTGAAGCTTTCTTT.

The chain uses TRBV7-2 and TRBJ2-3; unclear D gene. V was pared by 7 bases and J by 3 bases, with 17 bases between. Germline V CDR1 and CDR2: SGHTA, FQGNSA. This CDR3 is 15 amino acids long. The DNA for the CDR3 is TGTGCCAGCACCCTACCGGGCCCCCGGACAGATACGCAGTATTTT. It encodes CASTLPGPRTDTQYF.

This CDR3 reads CASSPPTGRENTGELFF. In nucleotides, the CDR3 is TGTGCCAGCAGCCCCCCGACAGGGAGGGAAAACACCGGGGAGCTGTTTTTT. The genes are TRBV3-1 (or the pseudogene TRBV3-2) and TRBJ2-2; D might be TRBD1 or TRBD2, each matching 7 bases. The V and J ends lost 4 bases and 2 bases respectively, with 17 bases between them. This CDR3 spans 17 amino acids. Germline V gene lookup returns CDR1 LGHDT and CDR2 YNNKEL (reference sequence).

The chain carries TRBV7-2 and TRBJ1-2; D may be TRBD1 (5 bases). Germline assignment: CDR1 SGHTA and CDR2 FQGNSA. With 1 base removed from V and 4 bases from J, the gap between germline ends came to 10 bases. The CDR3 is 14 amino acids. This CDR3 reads CASSLGGYGYGYTF. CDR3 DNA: TGTGCCAGCAGCTTAGGGGGCTATGGCTATGGCTACACCTTC. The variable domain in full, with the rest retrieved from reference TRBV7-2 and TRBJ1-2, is GAGVSQSPSNKVTEKGKDVELRCDPISGHTALYWYRQSLGQGLEFLIYFQGNSAPDKSGLPSDRFSAERTGGSVSTLTIQRTQQEDSAVYLCASSLGGYGYGYTFGSGTRLTVV.

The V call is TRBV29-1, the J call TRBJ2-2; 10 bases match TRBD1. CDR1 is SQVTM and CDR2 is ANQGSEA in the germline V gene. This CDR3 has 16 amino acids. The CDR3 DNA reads TGCCGCGGCGGCCGCCGGGACAGGGGAAACACCGGGGAGCTGTTTTTT. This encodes CRGGRRDRGNTGELFF.

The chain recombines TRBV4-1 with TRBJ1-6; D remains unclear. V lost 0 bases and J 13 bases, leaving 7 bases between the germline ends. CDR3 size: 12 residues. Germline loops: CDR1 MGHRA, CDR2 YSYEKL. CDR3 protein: CASSQDASPLHF. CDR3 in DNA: TGCGCCAGCAGCCAAGATGCGAGCCCCCTCCACTTT.

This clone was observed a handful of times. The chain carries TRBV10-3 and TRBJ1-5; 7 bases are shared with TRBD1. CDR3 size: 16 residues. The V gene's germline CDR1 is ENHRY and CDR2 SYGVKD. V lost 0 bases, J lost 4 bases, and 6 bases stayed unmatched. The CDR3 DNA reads TGTGCCATCAGTGAGTCGATCCAACAGGGGAATCAGCCCCAGCATTTT. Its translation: CAISESIQQGNQPQHF.

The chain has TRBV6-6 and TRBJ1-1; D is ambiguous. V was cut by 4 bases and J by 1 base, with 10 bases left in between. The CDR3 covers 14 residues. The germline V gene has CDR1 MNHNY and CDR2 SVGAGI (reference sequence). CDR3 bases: TGTGCCAGCAGTTGGGCCGGTCAGAACACTGAAGCTTTCTTT. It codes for CASSWAGQNTEAFF.

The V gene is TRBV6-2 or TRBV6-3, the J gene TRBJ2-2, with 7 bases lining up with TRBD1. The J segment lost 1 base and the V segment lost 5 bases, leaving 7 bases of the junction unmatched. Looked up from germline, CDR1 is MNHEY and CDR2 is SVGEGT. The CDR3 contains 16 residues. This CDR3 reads CASSQHRTGNTGELFF. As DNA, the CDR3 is TGTGCCAGCAGTCAGCACAGGACAGGGAACACCGGGGAGCTGTTTTTT.

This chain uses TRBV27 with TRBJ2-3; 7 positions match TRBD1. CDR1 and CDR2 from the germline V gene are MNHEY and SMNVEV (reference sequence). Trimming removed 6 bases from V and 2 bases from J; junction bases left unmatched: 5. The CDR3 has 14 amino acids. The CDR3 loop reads CASSRQGTTDTQYF. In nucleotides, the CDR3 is TGTGCCAGCAGCCGACAGGGAACCACAGATACGCAGTATTTT.

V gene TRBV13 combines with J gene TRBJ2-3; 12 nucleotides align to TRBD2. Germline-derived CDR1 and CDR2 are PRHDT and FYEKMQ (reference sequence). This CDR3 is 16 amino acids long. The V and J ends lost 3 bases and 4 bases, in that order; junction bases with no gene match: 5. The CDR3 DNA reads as TGTGCCAGCAGCTTCGTGACTAGCGGGAGACCAGATACGCAGTATTTT. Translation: CASSFVTSGRPDTQYF.

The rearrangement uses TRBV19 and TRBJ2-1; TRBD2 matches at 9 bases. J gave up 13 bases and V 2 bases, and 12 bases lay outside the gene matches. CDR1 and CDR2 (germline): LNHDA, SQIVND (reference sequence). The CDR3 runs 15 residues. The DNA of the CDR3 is TGTGCCAGTAGTATACAAGCTGGGCTAGCGGGATCTCAGTTCTTC. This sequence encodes CASSIQAGLAGSQFF.

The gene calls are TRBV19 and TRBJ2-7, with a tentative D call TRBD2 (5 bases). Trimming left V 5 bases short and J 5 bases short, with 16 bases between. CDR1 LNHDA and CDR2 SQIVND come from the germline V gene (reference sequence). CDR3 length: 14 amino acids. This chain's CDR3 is CASSSSGSSDEQYF. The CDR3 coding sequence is TGTGCCAGTAGTTCTTCTGGGAGTTCGGACGAGCAGTACTTC.

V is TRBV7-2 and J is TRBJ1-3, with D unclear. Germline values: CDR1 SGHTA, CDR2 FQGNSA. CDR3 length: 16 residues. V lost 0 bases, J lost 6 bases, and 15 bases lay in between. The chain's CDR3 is CASSLAVGSPENTIYF. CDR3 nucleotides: TGTGCCAGCAGCTTAGCGGTCGGGAGCCCTGAAAACACCATATATTTT. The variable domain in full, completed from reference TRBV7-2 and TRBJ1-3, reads GAGVSQSPSNKVTEKGKDVELRCDPISGHTALYWYRQSLGQGLEFLIYFQGNSAPDKSGLPSDRFSAERTGGSVSTLTIQRTQQEDSAVYLCASSLAVGSPENTIYFGEGSWLTVV.

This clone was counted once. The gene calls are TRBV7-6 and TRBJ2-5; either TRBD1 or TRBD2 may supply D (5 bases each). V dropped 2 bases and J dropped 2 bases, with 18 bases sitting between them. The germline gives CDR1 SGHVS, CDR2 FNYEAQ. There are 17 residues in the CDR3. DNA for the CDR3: TGTGCCAGCAGCTTACCCCTGTCGGGACGGCCTCAAGAGACCCAGTACTTC. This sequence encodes CASSLPLSGRPQETQYF.

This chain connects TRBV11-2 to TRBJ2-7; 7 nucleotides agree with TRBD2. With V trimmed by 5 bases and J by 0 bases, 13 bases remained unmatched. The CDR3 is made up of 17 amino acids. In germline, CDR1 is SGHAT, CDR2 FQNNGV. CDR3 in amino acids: CASSAVNWRGSSYEQYF. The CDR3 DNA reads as TGTGCCAGCAGCGCTGTGAATTGGCGGGGGAGCTCCTACGAGCAGTACTTC.

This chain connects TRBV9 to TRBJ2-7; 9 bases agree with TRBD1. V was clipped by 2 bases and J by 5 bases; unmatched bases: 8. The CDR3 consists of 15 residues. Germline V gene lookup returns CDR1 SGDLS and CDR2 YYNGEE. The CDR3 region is CASSVSGTGNNEQYF. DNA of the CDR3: TGTGCCAGCAGCGTTTCTGGGACAGGGAACAACGAGCAGTACTTC.

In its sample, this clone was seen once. This CDR3 is CASSSGGFSGNTIYF. The CDR3 region has the DNA TGCGCCAGCAGCTCGGGGGGATTCTCTGGAAACACCATATATTTT. V is TRBV5-1 and J is TRBJ1-3; D possibly corresponds to TRBD1 (5 bases). The CDR3 is 15 amino acids. Trimming took off 3 bases at V and 0 bases at J, with 10 bases between the two ends. CDR1 is SGHRS, CDR2 YFSETQ, per germline.

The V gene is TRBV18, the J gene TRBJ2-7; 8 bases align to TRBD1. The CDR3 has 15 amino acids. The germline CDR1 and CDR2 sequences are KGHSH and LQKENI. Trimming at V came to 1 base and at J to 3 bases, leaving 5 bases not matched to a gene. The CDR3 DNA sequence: TGTGCCAGCTCACCACTCAGGACAGGGCTCTACGAGCAGTACTTC. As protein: CASSPLRTGLYEQYF.

The CDR3 reads CASSREATSYEQYF. DNA of the CDR3: TGTGCCAGCAGTCGGGAGGCGACCTCCTACGAGCAGTACTTC. The rearrangement joins TRBV9 to TRBJ2-7; 7 bases line up with TRBD2. This CDR3 is built from 14 residues. Germline-derived CDR1 and CDR2 are SGDLS and YYNGEE. V gave up 5 bases and J gave up 0 bases; unmatched junction bases: 5. The variable domain in full, with the rest retrieved from reference TRBV9 and TRBJ2-7, is DSGVTQTPKHLITATGQRVTLRCSPRSGDLSVYWYQQSLDQGLQFLIQYYNGEERAKGNILERFSAQQFPDLHSELNLSSLELGDSALYFCASSREATSYEQYFGPGTRLTVT.

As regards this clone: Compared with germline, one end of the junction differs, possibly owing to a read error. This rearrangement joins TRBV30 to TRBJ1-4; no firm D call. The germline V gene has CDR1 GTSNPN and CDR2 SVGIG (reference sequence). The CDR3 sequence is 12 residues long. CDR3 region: CAWGWANEKLFF. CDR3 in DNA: TGCGCCTGGGGATGGGCTAATGAAAAACTGTTTTTT.

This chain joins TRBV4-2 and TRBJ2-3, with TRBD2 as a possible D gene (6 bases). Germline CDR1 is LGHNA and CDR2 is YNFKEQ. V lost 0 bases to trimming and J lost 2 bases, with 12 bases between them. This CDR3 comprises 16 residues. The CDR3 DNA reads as TGTGCCAGCAGCCAAGATAGCGGCGGCTACACAGATACGCAGTATTTT. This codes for CASSQDSGGYTDTQYF.